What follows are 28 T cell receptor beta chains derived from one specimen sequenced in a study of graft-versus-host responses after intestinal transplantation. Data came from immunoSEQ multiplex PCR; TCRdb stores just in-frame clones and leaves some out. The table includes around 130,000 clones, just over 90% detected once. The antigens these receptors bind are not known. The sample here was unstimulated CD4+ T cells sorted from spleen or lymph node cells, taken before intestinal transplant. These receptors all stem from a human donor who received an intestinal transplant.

The CDR3 loop is CASSLVLLETDTEAFF. As DNA, the CDR3 is TGTGCCAGCAGCTTAGTTCTTTTGGAAACGGACACTGAAGCTTTCTTT. The chain has TRBV11-2 and TRBJ1-1; D unresolved. This CDR3 spans 16 amino acids. Germline values: CDR1 SGHAT, CDR2 FQNNGV. The ends were cut back, 1 base at V and 3 bases at J, with 15 bases in the middle.

The CDR3 DNA follows: TGCAGCGTCCGGGGCACCTACGAGCAGTACTTC. Translating gives CSVRGTYEQYF. This chain uses TRBV29-1 with TRBJ2-7; possibly TRBD1 or TRBD2 for D (5 bases each). Germline CDR1 reads SQVTM; CDR2 reads ANQGSEA. This CDR3 is built from 11 residues. The V and J ends lost 6 bases and 2 bases respectively, with 8 bases between them.

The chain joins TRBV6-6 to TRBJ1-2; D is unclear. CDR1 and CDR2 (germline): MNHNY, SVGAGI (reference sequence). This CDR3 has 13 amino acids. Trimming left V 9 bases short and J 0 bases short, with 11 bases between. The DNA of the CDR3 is TGTGCCAGTCACGGGAGGACTAACTATGGCTACACCTTC. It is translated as CASHGRTNYGYTF.

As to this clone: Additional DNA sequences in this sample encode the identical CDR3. This CDR3 reads CASSSSYEQYF. CDR3 DNA: TGTGCCAGCTCATCCTCCTACGAGCAGTACTTC. The rearrangement links TRBV18 to TRBJ2-7; D gene uncertain. Germline loops: CDR1 KGHSH, CDR2 LQKENI. There are 11 residues in the CDR3. The germline V and J ends were trimmed by 5 bases and 0 bases, with 2 bases remaining between them.

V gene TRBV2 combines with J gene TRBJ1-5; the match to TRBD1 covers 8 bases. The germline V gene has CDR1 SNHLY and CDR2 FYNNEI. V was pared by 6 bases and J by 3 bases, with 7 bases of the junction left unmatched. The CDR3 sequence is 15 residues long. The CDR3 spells CASRQGDYYNQPQHF. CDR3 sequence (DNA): TGTGCCAGCAGACAGGGGGACTATTACAATCAGCCCCAGCATTTT.

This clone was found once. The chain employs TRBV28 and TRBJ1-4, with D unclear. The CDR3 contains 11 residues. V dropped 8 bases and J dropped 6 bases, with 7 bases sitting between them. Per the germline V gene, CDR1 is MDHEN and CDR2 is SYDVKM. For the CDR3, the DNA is TGTGCCAGCGGCCGTGATGAAAAACTGTTTTTT. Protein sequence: CASGRDEKLFF.

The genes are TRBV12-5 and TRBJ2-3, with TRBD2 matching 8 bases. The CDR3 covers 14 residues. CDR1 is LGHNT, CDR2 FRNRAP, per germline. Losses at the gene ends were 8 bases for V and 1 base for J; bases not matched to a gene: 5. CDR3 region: CASLSGGRTDTQYF. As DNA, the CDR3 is TGTGCTAGTCTCAGCGGGGGCCGCACAGATACGCAGTATTTT.

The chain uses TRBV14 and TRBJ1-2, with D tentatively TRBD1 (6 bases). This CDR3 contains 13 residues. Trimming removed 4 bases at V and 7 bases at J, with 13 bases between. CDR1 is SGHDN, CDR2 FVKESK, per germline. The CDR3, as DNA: TGTGCCAGCAGCCCCAGGTTGGGGGCTGGCTACACCTTC. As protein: CASSPRLGAGYTF. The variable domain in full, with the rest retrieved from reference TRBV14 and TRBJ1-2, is EAGVTQFPSHSVIEKGQTVTLRCDPISGHDNLYWYRRVMGKEIKFLLHFVKESKQDESGMPNNRFLAERTGGTYSTLKVQPAELEDSGVYFCASSPRLGAGYTFGSGTRLTVV.

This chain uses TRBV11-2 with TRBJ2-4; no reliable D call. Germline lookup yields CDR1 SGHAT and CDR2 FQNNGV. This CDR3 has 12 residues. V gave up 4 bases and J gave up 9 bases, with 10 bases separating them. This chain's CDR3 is CASSSGPGIQYF. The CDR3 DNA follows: TGTGCCAGCAGCTCGGGCCCGGGCATTCAGTACTTC.

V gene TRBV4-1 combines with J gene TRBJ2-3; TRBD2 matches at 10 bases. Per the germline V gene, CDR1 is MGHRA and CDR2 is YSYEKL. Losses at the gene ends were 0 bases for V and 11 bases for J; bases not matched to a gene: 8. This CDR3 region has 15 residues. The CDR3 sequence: CASSQDLGSGGLQYF. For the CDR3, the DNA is TGCGCCAGCAGCCAAGATTTAGGTAGCGGGGGGTTGCAGTATTTT.

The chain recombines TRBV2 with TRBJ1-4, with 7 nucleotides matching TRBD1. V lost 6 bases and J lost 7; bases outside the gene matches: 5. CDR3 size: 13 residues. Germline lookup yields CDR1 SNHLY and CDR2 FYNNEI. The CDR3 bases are TGTGCCAGCAGGGAGGGGGCGACTGAAAAACTGTTTTTT. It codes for CASREGATEKLFF.

The CDR3 sequence: CATSRDSSTLTDTQYF. The CDR3 DNA reads TGTGCCACCAGCAGAGATTCGTCTACCCTCACAGATACGCAGTATTTT. The genes are TRBV15 and TRBJ2-3; the D is unclear. Trimming left V 0 bases short and J 2 bases short, with 12 bases between. The CDR3 totals 16 residues. Germline V gene data show CDR1 as LNHNV and CDR2 as YYDKDF (reference sequence).

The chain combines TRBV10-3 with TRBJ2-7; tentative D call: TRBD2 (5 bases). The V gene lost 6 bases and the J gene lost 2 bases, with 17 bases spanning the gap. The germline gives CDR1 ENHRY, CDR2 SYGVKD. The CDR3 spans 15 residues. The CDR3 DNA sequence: TGTGCCATCAGAGAGGGCTACGGGTCACCCTACGAGCAGTACTTC. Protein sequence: CAIREGYGSPYEQYF.

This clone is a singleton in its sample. The CDR3 sequence is CASSSTGNSPLHF. The DNA of the CDR3 is TGTGCCAGCAGTTCGACGGGGAATTCACCCCTCCACTTT. The J gene is TRBJ1-6, the V gene TRBV27; the D is unclear. V lost 4 bases to trimming and J lost 7 bases, with 8 bases between them. The germline CDR1 and CDR2 sequences are MNHEY and SMNVEV (reference sequence). The CDR3 has 13 amino acids.

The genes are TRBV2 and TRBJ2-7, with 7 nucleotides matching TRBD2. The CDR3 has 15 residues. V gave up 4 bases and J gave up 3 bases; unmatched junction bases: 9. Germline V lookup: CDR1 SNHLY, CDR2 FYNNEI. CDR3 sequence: CASSGDGLVGYEQYF. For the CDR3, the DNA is TGTGCCAGCAGTGGCGACGGACTAGTTGGCTACGAGCAGTACTTC.

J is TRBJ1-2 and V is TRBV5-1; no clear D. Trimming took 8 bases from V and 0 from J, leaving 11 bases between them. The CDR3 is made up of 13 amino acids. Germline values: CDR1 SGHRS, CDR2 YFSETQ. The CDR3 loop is CASFPDSNYGYTF. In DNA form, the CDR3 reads TGCGCCAGTTTCCCCGACTCTAACTATGGCTACACCTTC.

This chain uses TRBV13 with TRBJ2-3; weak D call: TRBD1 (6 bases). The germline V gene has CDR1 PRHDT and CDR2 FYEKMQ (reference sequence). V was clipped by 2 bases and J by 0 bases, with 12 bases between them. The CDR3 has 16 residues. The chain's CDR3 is CASSLPGRGSTDTQYF. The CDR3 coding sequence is TGTGCCAGCAGCTTACCTGGAAGGGGGAGCACAGATACGCAGTATTTT. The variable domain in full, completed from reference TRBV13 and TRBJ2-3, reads AAGVIQSPRHLIKEKRETATLKCYPIPRHDTVYWYQQGPGQDPQFLISFYEKMQSDKGSIPDRFSAQQFSDYHSELNMSSLELGDSALYFCASSLPGRGSTDTQYFGPGTRLTVL.

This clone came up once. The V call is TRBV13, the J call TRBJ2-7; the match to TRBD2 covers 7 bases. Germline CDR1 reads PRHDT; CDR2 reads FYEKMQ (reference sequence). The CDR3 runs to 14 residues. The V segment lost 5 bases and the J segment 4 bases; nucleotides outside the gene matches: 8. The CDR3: CASSPRGGAYEQYF. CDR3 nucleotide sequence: TGTGCCAGCAGCCCCCGCGGGGGTGCTTACGAGCAGTACTTC.

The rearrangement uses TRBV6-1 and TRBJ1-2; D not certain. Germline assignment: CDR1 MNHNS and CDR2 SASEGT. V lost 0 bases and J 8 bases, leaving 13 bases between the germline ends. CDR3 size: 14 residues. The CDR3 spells CASSEARQLGGYTF. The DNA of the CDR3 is TGTGCCAGCAGTGAAGCGCGGCAGTTGGGGGGCTACACCTTC.

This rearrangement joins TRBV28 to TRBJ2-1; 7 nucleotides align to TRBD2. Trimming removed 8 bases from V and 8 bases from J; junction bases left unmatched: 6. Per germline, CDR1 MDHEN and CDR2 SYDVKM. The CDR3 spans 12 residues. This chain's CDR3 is CASEAGRDEQFF. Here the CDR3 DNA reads TGTGCCAGCGAGGCAGGGAGGGATGAGCAGTTCTTC.

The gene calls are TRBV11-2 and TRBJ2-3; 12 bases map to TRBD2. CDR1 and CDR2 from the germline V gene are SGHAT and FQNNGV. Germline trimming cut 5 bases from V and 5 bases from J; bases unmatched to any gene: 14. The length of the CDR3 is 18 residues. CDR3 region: CASSDKILAGGPRDTQYF. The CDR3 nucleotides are TGTGCCAGCAGCGACAAAATCCTAGCGGGGGGGCCTAGAGATACGCAGTATTTT.

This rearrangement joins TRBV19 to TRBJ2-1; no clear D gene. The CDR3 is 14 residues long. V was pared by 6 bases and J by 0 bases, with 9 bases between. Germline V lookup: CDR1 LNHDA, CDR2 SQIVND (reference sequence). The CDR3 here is CASRKDSSYNEQFF. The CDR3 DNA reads TGTGCCAGTAGAAAGGATAGCTCCTACAATGAGCAGTTCTTC.

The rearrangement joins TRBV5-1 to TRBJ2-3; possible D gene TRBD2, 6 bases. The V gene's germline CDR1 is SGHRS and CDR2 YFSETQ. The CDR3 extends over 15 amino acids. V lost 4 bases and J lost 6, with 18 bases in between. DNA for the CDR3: TGCGCCAGCAGCGGGGGGACCCTCCGTACGGATACGCAGTATTTT. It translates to CASSGGTLRTDTQYF.

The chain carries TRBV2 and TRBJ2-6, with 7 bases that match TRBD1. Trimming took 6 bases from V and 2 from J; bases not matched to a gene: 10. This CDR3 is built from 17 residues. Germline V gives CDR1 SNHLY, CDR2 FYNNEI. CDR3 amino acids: CASSRDSIFAGANVLTF. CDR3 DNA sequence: TGTGCCAGCAGCCGGGACAGTATATTCGCTGGGGCCAACGTCCTGACTTTC.

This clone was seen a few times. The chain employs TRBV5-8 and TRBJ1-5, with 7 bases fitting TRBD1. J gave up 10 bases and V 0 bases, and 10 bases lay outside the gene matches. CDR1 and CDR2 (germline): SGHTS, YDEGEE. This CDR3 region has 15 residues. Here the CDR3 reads CASSLGPGGSRPQHF. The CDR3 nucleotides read TGTGCCAGCAGCTTGGGTCCAGGGGGTTCAAGACCCCAGCATTTT.

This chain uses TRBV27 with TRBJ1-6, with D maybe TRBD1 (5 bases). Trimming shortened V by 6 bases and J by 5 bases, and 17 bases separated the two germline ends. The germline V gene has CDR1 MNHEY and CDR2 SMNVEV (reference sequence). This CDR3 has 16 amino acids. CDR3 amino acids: CASRSLRGGHNSPLHF. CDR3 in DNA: TGTGCCAGCAGATCCCTGAGGGGAGGTCATAATTCACCCCTCCACTTT.

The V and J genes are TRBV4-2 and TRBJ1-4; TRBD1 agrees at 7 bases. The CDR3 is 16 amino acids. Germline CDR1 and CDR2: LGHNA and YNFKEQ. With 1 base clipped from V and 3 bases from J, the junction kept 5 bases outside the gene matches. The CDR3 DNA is TGTGCCAGCAGCCAAGTCGTGGGACAGTCTAATGAAAAACTGTTTTTT. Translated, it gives CASSQVVGQSNEKLFF.

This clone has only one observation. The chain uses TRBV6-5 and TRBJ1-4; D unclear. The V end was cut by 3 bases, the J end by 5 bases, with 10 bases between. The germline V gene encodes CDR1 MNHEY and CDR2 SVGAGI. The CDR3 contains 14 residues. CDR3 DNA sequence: TGTGCCAGCAGTTATGACCTCTGGAATGAAAAACTGTTTTTT. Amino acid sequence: CASSYDLWNEKLFF.